This entry is about one T cell receptor (beta chain). Antigen: not known. The protocol was immunoSEQ multiplex PCR, while the TCRdb copy is restricted to in-frame clones and leaves out a portion. The repertoire holds roughly 75,000 clones, 94% seen once, with over 2% in the top ten. This sample is part of a study of cytomegalovirus exposure and HLA in healthy donors. Study results and caveats: Most sequenced TCRs were rare (though some public TCRs occurred in many donors). Cytomegalovirus status was reportedly diagnosed by the classifier with high specificity and sensitivity. Specificity for CMV antigens was confirmed in vitro for three of the CMV-associated chains.

Per the germline V gene, CDR1 is MDHEN and CDR2 is SYDVKM. The V end lost 2 bases, the J end lost 3 bases, and 20 bases lay between the germline ends. The CDR3 extends over 17 amino acids. Separation from the approximately 720-subject first cohort characterized the 120-subject validation cohort, to which the donors belonged. The rearrangement links TRBV28 to TRBJ2-7, with TRBD2 as a possible D gene (6 bases). The material sequenced was PBMCs. The receptor was derived from a woman younger than 35 in good health and CMV-seronegative. The CDR3 is CASSLVTTTQEGYEQYF. Written as DNA, the CDR3 is TGTGCCAGCAGTTTAGTAACCACGACCCAGGAGGGCTACGAGCAGTACTTC. Combining the CDR3 with reference TRBV28 and TRBJ2-7 gives the whole variable domain DVKVTQSSRYLVKRTGEKVFLECVQDMDHENMFWYRQDPGLGLRLIYFSYDVKMKEKGDIPEGYSVSREKKERFSLILESASTNQTSMYLCASSLVTTTQEGYEQYFGPGTRLTVT.